This note documents a single TCR beta chain sequence. Losses at the gene ends were 5 bases for V and 0 bases for J; bases not matched to a gene: 6. There are 17 residues in the CDR3. Per the germline V gene, CDR1 is KGHSH and CDR2 is LQKENI. Data came from immunoSEQ multiplex PCR; TCRdb stores just in-frame clones and leaves some out. This sample yields approximately 61,000 clones, of which around 81% are seen a single time; roughly 5.7% belongs to the top ten. This sample was included in a study of blood T cell repertoires in COVID-19. The TCR sequence derives from a man between 70 and 80 years old with acute or convalescent COVID-19. Sequenced: peripheral blood. The V and J genes are TRBV18 and TRBJ2-1; 11 bases are shared with TRBD2. The CDR3 region is CASSSPGLADSYNEQFF. As DNA, the CDR3 is TGTGCCAGCTCATCCCCGGGACTAGCGGACTCCTACAATGAGCAGTTCTTC.